These 12 T cell receptor beta chains originate from one sample sequenced in a study of T cells in narcolepsy. Clones were sequenced by immunoSEQ multiplex PCR, and TCRdb holds only the in-frame ones, with some missing. Of about 27,000 clones in the sample, 70% to 80% were seen once. Sequenced sample: CD45RA- memory CD4+ T cells from PBMCs. The receptors derive from a human donor with narcolepsy.

V and J are TRBV7-2 and TRBJ1-2; perhaps TRBD1 as D (6 bases). Trimming shortened V by 5 bases and J by 3 bases, and 16 bases separated the two germline ends. Germline CDR1 SGHTA, CDR2 FQGNSA. The length of the CDR3 is 15 residues. CDR3 sequence reads: CASSTYRVGDYGYTF. Written as DNA, the CDR3 is TGTGCCAGCAGCACATACAGGGTGGGCGACTATGGCTACACCTTC. Variable domain in full (rest from reference TRBV7-2 and TRBJ1-2): GAGVSQSPSNKVTEKGKDVELRCDPISGHTALYWYRQSLGQGLEFLIYFQGNSAPDKSGLPSDRFSAERTGGSVSTLTIQRTQQEDSAVYLCASSTYRVGDYGYTFGSGTRLTVV.

Comments on this clone: Sequence at one end of the junction differs from germline and may be a read error. This chain joins TRBV6-6 and TRBJ2-7, with TRBD1 matching 9 bases. The germline V gene has CDR1 MNHNY and CDR2 SVGAGI (reference sequence). The CDR3 totals 14 residues. CDR3 sequence: CAGSGQGNGYEQYF. The CDR3 bases are TGTGCCGGCAGTGGACAGGGGAACGGCTACGAGCAGTACTTC.

Comment on this clone: It is unclear where the CDR3 begins or ends on the DNA, so no DNA is shown, and the CDR3 is as TCRdb lists it. V usage is TRBV6-5 and J usage is TRBJ1-4. The CDR3 is made up of 15 amino acids, end residues included. Germline assignment: CDR1 MNHEY and CDR2 SVGAGI. CDR3: CASSSSGLRHEKLLF.

This clone was observed a few times. This chain joins TRBV10-3 and TRBJ2-7; the match to TRBD2 covers 7 bases. After removal of 2 bases from V and 4 bases from J, the junction contained 8 bases not matched to a gene. Germline V CDR1 and CDR2: ENHRY, SYGVKD. CDR3 length: 15 amino acids. Written as DNA, the CDR3 is TGTGCCATCAGTGAGGGTGCTAGCGGAGGGTACGAGCAGTACTTC. Its translation is CAISEGASGGYEQYF.

This chain uses TRBV4-1 with TRBJ1-1; possible D gene TRBD1, 6 bases. This CDR3 region has 15 residues. Per germline, CDR1 MGHRA and CDR2 YSYEKL. V was trimmed by 4 bases and J by 1 base, leaving 13 bases between them. In DNA form, the CDR3 reads TGCGCCAGCAGCCGAGCCCTGGACAGGAACACTGAAGCTTTCTTT. This translates into CASSRALDRNTEAFF.

The rearrangement uses TRBV7-8 and TRBJ2-7; 7 positions agree with TRBD2. The V and J ends lost 6 bases and 0 bases, in that order; junction bases with no gene match: 5. The CDR3 is made up of 14 amino acids. Per the germline V gene, CDR1 is SGHVS and CDR2 is FQNEAQ. CDR3 region: CASRPGLSSYEQYF. The CDR3, as DNA: TGTGCCAGCAGGCCGGGACTAAGCTCCTACGAGCAGTACTTC.

The CDR3 coding sequence is TGTGCCAGCAGCCGGACCTACGGGGAGACCCAGTACTTC. This codes for CASSRTYGETQYF. V gene TRBV6-6 combines with J gene TRBJ2-5; D unresolved. CDR1 is MNHNY, CDR2 SVGAGI, per germline (reference sequence). The CDR3 spans 13 residues. V was cut by 6 bases and J by 5 bases, with 13 bases left in between.

The chain couples TRBV5-4 to TRBJ1-1; D may be TRBD1 (5 bases). Germline V gene lookup returns CDR1 SGHNT and CDR2 YYREEE (reference sequence). V lost 2 bases, J lost 1 base, and 6 bases lay in between. This CDR3 contains 13 residues. CDR3 DNA: TGTGCCAGCAGCTTTCAGGGGAACACTGAAGCTTTCTTT. Translated: CASSFQGNTEAFF.

The genes are TRBV6-6 and TRBJ2-7; 8 nucleotides match TRBD1. The CDR3 covers 12 residues. Germline V gene sequence: CDR1 MNHNY, CDR2 SVGAGI (reference sequence). The trim removed 6 bases at V and 7 bases at J, leaving 5 bases unmatched. This CDR3 reads CASRTRTGEQYF. The CDR3 nucleotides read TGTGCCAGCAGGACCAGGACAGGGGAGCAGTACTTC.

This clone was observed a single time. In the same sample, other DNA sequences code for this CDR3. The rearrangement links TRBV9 to TRBJ2-3; 8 positions agree with TRBD2. Per germline, CDR1 SGDLS and CDR2 YYNGEE. The V gene end was trimmed by 0 bases and the J gene end by 0 bases; junction bases not matched to a gene: 0. The CDR3 runs 15 residues. The CDR3 DNA reads as TGTGCCAGCAGCGTAGCGGGGGGGAGCACAGATACGCAGTATTTT. This gives the protein CASSVAGGSTDTQYF.

This sequence joins TRBV7-9 and TRBJ1-2; D is unresolved. V was shortened by 5 bases and J by 3 bases, with 19 bases between the two germline ends. Per the germline V gene, CDR1 is SEHNR and CDR2 is FQNEAQ (reference sequence). This CDR3 has 16 residues. DNA of the CDR3: TGTGCCAGCAGCCTGGGTACACTCGCATATGACTATGGCTACACCTTC. Protein: CASSLGTLAYDYGYTF. The full variable domain, rest sourced from reference TRBV7-9 and TRBJ1-2, is DTGVSQNPRHKITKRGQNVTFRCDPISEHNRLYWYRQTLGQGPEFLTYFQNEAQLEKSRLLSDRFSAERPKGSFSTLEIQRTEQGDSAMYLCASSLGTLAYDYGYTFGSGTRLTVV.

In this sample, this clone turned up once. The rearrangement links TRBV11-2 to TRBJ1-6; TRBD1 agrees at 7 bases. The CDR3 loop spans 15 amino acids. Per the germline V gene, CDR1 is SGHAT and CDR2 is FQNNGV. The V segment lost 2 bases and the J segment 7 bases; nucleotides outside the gene matches: 5. CDR3 nucleotide sequence: TGTGCCAGCAGCTTAAGTATGACAGGGAATTCACCCCTCCACTTT. It translates to CASSLSMTGNSPLHF.